These T cell receptor beta chains were read from a single sample in a study of CXCR3-negative and CXCR3-positive naive CD8 T cells. Following a re-call of the 5' RACE reads, TCRdb has one entry per CDR3 protein and lacks DNA. The sample data list about 38,000 distinct CDR3 sequences. Sequencing input: memory CD8+ T cells from blood. Source of these receptors: a human donor in good health. Some clones in this sample may be carry-over from other donors' samples. The CDR3 runs from the conserved cysteine through the conserved F or W. Rows may omit the clone size; those that give it use once, few, many or a size class.

clone_size: .; v_call: TRBV29-1; j_call: TRBJ2-7; cdr3_aa: CSVTDPRGYEQYF
clone_size: .; v_call: TRBV9; j_call: TRBJ1-2; cdr3_aa: CASSPVGNPYGYTF
clone_size: .; v_call: TRBV20-1; j_call: TRBJ1-1; cdr3_aa: CSARPPGNTEAFF
clone_size: medium-sized; v_call: TRBV4-3; j_call: TRBJ2-4; cdr3_aa: CASSPTGDPKNIQYF
clone_size: medium-sized; v_call: TRBV5-5; j_call: TRBJ2-1; cdr3_aa: CASSLGTGKYNEQFF
clone_size: .; v_call: TRBV7-9; j_call: TRBJ2-5; cdr3_aa: CASSLPSGRSETQYF
clone_size: .; v_call: TRBV28; j_call: TRBJ2-5; cdr3_aa: CASSARLAQETQYF
clone_size: .; v_call: TRBV28; j_call: TRBJ1-5; cdr3_aa: CASSSRTANQPQHF
clone_size: .; v_call: TRBV19; j_call: TRBJ2-1; cdr3_aa: CASSIYRGGNEQFF
clone_size: .; v_call: TRBV19; j_call: TRBJ2-7; cdr3_aa: CATQHAGEAGEQYF
clone_size: .; v_call: TRBV29-1; j_call: TRBJ2-5; cdr3_aa: CSVDSRNQETQYF
clone_size: .; v_call: TRBV29-1; j_call: TRBJ2-1; cdr3_aa: CSVEAIPGEQFF
clone_size: .; v_call: TRBV6-1; j_call: TRBJ2-4; cdr3_aa: CASSSAGTVNIQYF
clone_size: .; v_call: TRBV5-1; j_call: TRBJ2-1; cdr3_aa: CASSLGQGGADEQFF
clone_size: .; v_call: TRBV10-3; j_call: TRBJ2-1; cdr3_aa: CAISSGIAGATTYNEQFF
clone_size: .; v_call: TRBV6-2/TRBV6-3; j_call: TRBJ2-2; cdr3_aa: CASRGANTGELFF
clone_size: .; v_call: TRBV7-9; j_call: TRBJ2-7; cdr3_aa: CASSPDGTPLIEQYF
clone_size: .; v_call: TRBV27; j_call: TRBJ2-3; cdr3_aa: CASKGPRVTQYF
clone_size: .; v_call: TRBV29-1; j_call: TRBJ2-1; cdr3_aa: CSVAPLGPYNEQFF
clone_size: .; v_call: TRBV29-1; j_call: TRBJ2-7; cdr3_aa: CSVEGPTAYEQYF
clone_size: .; v_call: TRBV29-1; j_call: TRBJ2-1; cdr3_aa: CSVLGTRDNEQFF
clone_size: .; v_call: TRBV12-3/TRBV12-4; j_call: TRBJ2-1; cdr3_aa: CASSLDPNEQFF
clone_size: .; v_call: TRBV29-1; j_call: TRBJ2-1; cdr3_aa: CSVVGTSSSNEQFF
clone_size: .; v_call: TRBV21-1; j_call: TRBJ2-1; cdr3_aa: CASSKEQGYYNEQFF
clone_size: .; v_call: TRBV7-3; j_call: TRBJ1-2; cdr3_aa: CASSSPDRGGGYTF
clone_size: .; v_call: TRBV7-9; j_call: TRBJ2-3; cdr3_aa: CASSISGTDTQYF
clone_size: .; v_call: TRBV28; j_call: TRBJ2-7; cdr3_aa: CASTWDDSYEQYF
clone_size: .; v_call: TRBV7-8; j_call: TRBJ2-7; cdr3_aa: CASSMTDSHEQYF
clone_size: .; v_call: TRBV11-2; j_call: TRBJ2-1; cdr3_aa: CASSSTGYNEHFF
clone_size: .; v_call: TRBV6-5; j_call: TRBJ2-3; cdr3_aa: CASSHGSSTDTQYF
clone_size: .; v_call: TRBV21-1; j_call: TRBJ2-7; cdr3_aa: CASSVKVTSGSGYEQYF
clone_size: .; v_call: TRBV29-1; j_call: TRBJ2-5; cdr3_aa: CSGFIEGAFETQYF
clone_size: .; v_call: TRBV28; j_call: TRBJ2-7; cdr3_aa: CASTRSGHEQYF
clone_size: .; v_call: TRBV15; j_call: TRBJ2-1; cdr3_aa: CATSREPPGRYNEQSF
clone_size: .; v_call: TRBV4-3; j_call: TRBJ2-7; cdr3_aa: CASSQGGQVSYEQYF
clone_size: .; v_call: TRBV7-9; j_call: TRBJ2-7; cdr3_aa: CASSLDGTYEQYF